This entry is about one T cell receptor (beta chain). Its antigen is as yet unknown. Among the patients, none had received any treatment before thyroid surgery. The record originates from a study of metastatic and nonmetastatic thyroid tumors. With V trimmed by 4 bases and J by 13 bases, 10 bases remained unmatched. This CDR3 is built from 12 residues. Per the germline V gene, CDR1 is SGHAT and CDR2 is FQNNGV. Source study methods: Variation in CDR3 across clinicopathological groups served as the basis for constructing a distant-metastasis classifier in papillary thyroid cancer. TCRdb re-processed the PCR reads through MiXCR. TCRdb's processing, not the study's, gives the V and J calls here. The data show roughly 11,000 clones, around 30% seen once. Overall study results and limits: Significantly greater TCR beta diversity was reportedly found in malignant thyroid tumors than in benign nodules (in blood and tumor).

This rearrangement joins TRBV11-2 to TRBJ2-7; TRBD1 agrees at 7 bases. The TCR comes from a male donor with papillary thyroid cancer or a benign thyroid nodule (not recorded which). Some clones in this sample may be carry-over from other donors' samples. Sequencing was carried out using adjacent normal tissue. CDR3 in DNA: TGTGCCAGCAGCTCGACAGGGTTTATGGAATACTTC. It is translated as CASSSTGFMEYF.